This T cell receptor beta chain was sequenced in a study of cytomegalovirus exposure and HLA in healthy donors. The overall study: The approximately 120 validation repertoires were reported in a later analysis to have been generated on the same platform as the approximately 600 first-cohort repertoires. Study results and limitations: In vitro experiments confirmed that a few CMV-associated chains were specific for CMV antigens.

The protocol was immunoSEQ multiplex PCR, while the TCRdb copy is restricted to in-frame clones and leaves out a portion. This sample carries 120,000 or so clones, roughly nine tenths of them seen once, and the ten largest clones take roughly 2%. Turning to this clone: Its antigen remains unknown.

The junction had 3 bases not matched to a gene; V was cut back by 5 bases and J by 2 bases. Germline CDR1 is MDHEN and CDR2 is SYDVKM. This CDR3 comprises 13 residues. This sequence was found in a young woman in good health and CMV-seronegative. The rearrangement uses TRBV28 and TRBJ2-7; the match to TRBD2 covers 7 bases. Source material: PBMCs. The CDR3: CASSGGTTYEQYF. DNA for the CDR3: TGTGCCAGCAGTGGGGGGACTACCTACGAGCAGTACTTC.